The subject of this entry is one TCR beta chain. The data are from a study of cytomegalovirus exposure and HLA in healthy donors. Vbeta (60) and Jbeta (13) primers were used in the PCR. Repertoires were generated with immunoSEQ multiplex PCR, while TCRdb's copy carries only in-frame clones and drops some. The table has approximately 120,000 clones, under 80% seen once. Germline CDR1 and CDR2: SGDLS and YYNGEE. The CDR3 is 16 residues long. The V gene lost 0 bases and the J gene lost 1 base, with 10 bases spanning the gap. The TCR was taken from a woman aged 45-60 years in good health and CMV-seropositive. The sequencing input was PBMCs. The V and J genes are TRBV9 and TRBJ2-2; possibly TRBD2 for D (5 bases). The DNA for the CDR3 is TGTGCCAGCAGCGTAGGCAGCGGTTGGAACACCGGGGAGCTGTTTTTT. Protein sequence: CASSVGSGWNTGELFF.